The present T cell receptor (beta chain) was sequenced within a study of cytomegalovirus exposure and HLA in healthy donors. Study-level findings and limits: The classifier reportedly diagnosed cytomegalovirus status with high sensitivity and specificity. According to a subsequent analysis, TCR clusters identified in the first cohort showed a tendency to co-occur across the approximately 130 validation repertoires. Confirmation was obtained in vitro that a few CMV-associated chains are specific for CMV antigens.

The germline V gene encodes CDR1 SNHLY and CDR2 FYNNEI. The germline V and J ends were trimmed by 5 bases and 3 bases, with 16 bases remaining between them. There are 15 residues in the CDR3. The repertoire was sequenced with immunoSEQ multiplex PCR; TCRdb's copy has only in-frame clones and lacks some. Altogether approximately 120,000 clones are present, 95% to 97% being singletons, with the ten largest covering about 1.7%. For this clone: Its target is not known.

The donors were in the 120-subject validation cohort, distinct from the 666-subject first cohort. Sequenced input: PBMCs. V is TRBV2 and J is TRBJ1-1; tentatively, D is TRBD1 (5 bases). This TCR was sampled from a man younger than 35 in good health and CMV-seronegative. CDR3 bases: TGTGCCAGCAGTTATTGGCACAGGAGTTACACTGAAGCTTTCTTT. Amino acids: CASSYWHRSYTEAFF.